This T cell receptor (beta chain) came from a study of T cell responses to AZD1222 COVID-19 vaccine. General observations from the study: There were repertoire samples only from the period after the peak T cell response. Baseline serology detected seropositivity in only a handful of AZD1222 recipients. Compared with day 0, the breadth and depth of the Spike-specific TCR repertoire rose significantly after two doses of AZD1222. Mostly white British, mostly female donors; authors suggested clonal diversity may be underestimated.

Using immunoSEQ multiplex PCR, the repertoire was profiled, and TCRdb retains in-frame clones only, with some absent. The sample yields some 160,000 clones, roughly 92% seen once. The length of the CDR3 is 12 residues. Trimming took 2 bases from V and 14 from J, leaving 15 bases between them. Of note for this clone: Its antigen is still unknown.

The V gene is TRBV6-7, the J gene TRBJ1-2; D possibly corresponds to TRBD1 (6 bases). TRBV6-7 carries the ORF label, with uncertain function. This clonotype was obtained from an adult in good health. Here the sequenced sample was peripheral blood, taken on day 0 of AZD1222 vaccination. The CDR3 DNA reads TGTGCCAGCAGTTACGAGAACAGGGCAGATACCTTC. Its protein is CASSYENRADTF.